The 13 T cell receptor beta chains listed next were all sequenced from one sample in a study of STAT3 mutations in large granular lymphocyte leukemia. No antigen has been assigned to these receptors. Study-level points and caveats: At least one immunodominant TCR beta clonotype appeared in every T-cell large granular lymphocyte leukemia patient.

Libraries were prepared by immunoSEQ multiplex PCR; TCRdb keeps only in-frame clonotypes and omits some of them. The table shows roughly 46,000 clones, with about three quarters occurring only once. The sequenced sample consisted of PBMCs. The source is a human donor with T large granular lymphocyte leukemia. Some clones in this sample may be carry-over from other donors' samples.

The table lists this clone with a few counts. V is TRBV7-9 and J is TRBJ1-2; D uncertain. The CDR3 has 12 amino acids. CDR1 is SEHNR and CDR2 is FQNEAQ in the germline V gene (reference sequence). V was clipped by 11 bases and J by 7 bases, with 17 bases between them. In DNA form, the CDR3 reads TGTGCCGGAGGGAATCCTGTGTCTGGCTACACCTTC. As protein: CAGGNPVSGYTF.

The chain links TRBV5-6 to TRBJ2-7; TRBD1 agrees at 7 bases. V trimming: 5 bases; J trimming: 2 bases; junction bases outside the gene matches: 4. This CDR3 has 13 amino acids. Germline CDR1 and CDR2: SGHDT and YYEEEE. CDR3 amino acids: CASRVQGTYEQYF. CDR3 in DNA: TGTGCCAGCAGAGTACAGGGGACCTACGAGCAGTACTTC. The full variable domain, rest sourced from reference TRBV5-6 and TRBJ2-7, is DAGVTQSPTHLIKTRGQQVTLRCSPKSGHDTVSWYQQALGQGPQFIFQYYEEEERQRGNFPDRFSGHQFPNYSSELNVNALLLGDSALYLCASRVQGTYEQYFGPGTRLTVT.

J is TRBJ1-2 and V is TRBV4-1; tentatively, D is TRBD1 (6 bases). Germline V gives CDR1 MGHRA, CDR2 YSYEKL. CDR3 length: 14 amino acids. The germline V and J ends were trimmed by 3 bases and 7 bases, with 15 bases remaining between them. CDR3 loop: CASSQPGQTPGYTF. CDR3 in DNA: TGCGCCAGCAGCCAGCCGGGACAAACTCCTGGCTACACCTTC.

This clone was observed a single time. This rearrangement joins TRBV5-1 to TRBJ1-2, with TRBD1 matching over 7 bases. This CDR3 is 16 amino acids long. Trimming took 4 bases from V and 0 from J; bases not matched to a gene: 9. Germline-derived CDR1 and CDR2 are SGHRS and YFSETQ. The CDR3: CASSPEQGRANYGYTF. The CDR3 bases are TGCGCCAGCAGCCCGGAACAGGGGCGAGCTAACTATGGCTACACCTTC.

The chain recombines TRBV9 with TRBJ2-3, with 8 bases that match TRBD2. Losses at the gene ends were 0 bases for V and 2 bases for J; bases not matched to a gene: 8. Germline values: CDR1 SGDLS, CDR2 YYNGEE. The CDR3 runs to 17 residues. The CDR3 protein is CASSVAHRGGDTDTQYF. The CDR3 DNA reads TGTGCCAGCAGCGTAGCTCATCGGGGGGGAGACACAGATACGCAGTATTTT. The complete variable domain, with remaining parts taken from reference TRBV9 and TRBJ2-3, reads DSGVTQTPKHLITATGQRVTLRCSPRSGDLSVYWYQQSLDQGLQFLIQYYNGEERAKGNILERFSAQQFPDLHSELNLSSLELGDSALYFCASSVAHRGGDTDTQYFGPGTRLTVL.

V and J are TRBV5-5 and TRBJ1-2; D is perhaps TRBD1 (5 bases). The germline CDR1 and CDR2 sequences are SGHKS and YYEKEE (reference sequence). This CDR3 region has 13 residues. V dropped 0 bases and J dropped 5 bases, with 8 bases sitting between them. The CDR3 bases are TGTGCCAGCAGCTTGGGACAGACATATGGCTACACCTTC. Translation gives CASSLGQTYGYTF.

This chain uses TRBV30 with TRBJ2-3; a weak D match, TRBD2 (6 bases). The CDR3 contains 16 residues. Germline-derived CDR1 and CDR2 are GTSNPN and SVGIG (reference sequence). V lost 1 base to trimming and J lost 0 bases, with 14 bases between them. The CDR3 spells CAWSGIGTQSTDTQYF. For the CDR3, the DNA is TGTGCCTGGAGTGGTATCGGGACTCAGAGCACAGATACGCAGTATTTT.

This sequence joins TRBV27 and TRBJ2-3; the D is unclear. The germline V gene encodes CDR1 MNHEY and CDR2 SMNVEV (reference sequence). Trimming pared 2 bases from V and 6 bases from J, leaving 9 bases between. The CDR3 contains 13 residues. Here the CDR3 reads CASSLQAQDTQYF. The CDR3 bases are TGTGCCAGCAGTTTACAGGCCCAGGATACGCAGTATTTT.

This clone was recorded a few times. The J gene is TRBJ2-7, the V gene TRBV4-2; no firm D call. V shed 0 bases and J shed 5 bases, with 17 bases lying between them. The CDR3 is 16 amino acids. Germline CDR1 and CDR2: LGHNA and YNFKEQ. The CDR3 is CASSQDQAISWNEQYF. The CDR3 region has the DNA TGTGCCAGCAGCCAAGATCAGGCAATTTCGTGGAACGAGCAGTACTTC.

The chain employs TRBV6-5 and TRBJ1-1; tentatively, D is TRBD1 (6 bases). Per germline, CDR1 MNHEY and CDR2 SVGAGI. This CDR3 region has 15 residues. Trimming cost V 2 bases and J 0 bases, with 10 bases left between them. The CDR3 sequence is CASSYGGGLNTEAFF. The DNA of the CDR3 is TGTGCCAGCAGTTACGGGGGGGGGCTGAACACTGAAGCTTTCTTT.

This rearrangement joins TRBV5-6 to TRBJ2-3; D gene uncertain. CDR3 length: 14 residues. Trimming took off 2 bases at V and 8 bases at J, with 15 bases between the two ends. The germline V gene encodes CDR1 SGHDT and CDR2 YYEEEE. The CDR3 bases are TGTGCCAGCAGCTTCGGAGCAGGAGCCGCTACGCAGTATTTT. Protein product: CASSFGAGAATQYF.

The J gene is TRBJ1-2, the V gene TRBV6-5, with D uncertain. The CDR3 extends over 15 amino acids. Germline CDR1 reads MNHEY; CDR2 reads SVGAGI. Trimming left V 6 bases short and J 4 bases short, with 18 bases between. The DNA of the CDR3 is TGTGCCAGCAGCCCGGCTGTACAGAGTAGCTATGGCTACACCTTC. Translated, it gives CASSPAVQSSYGYTF.

The chain carries TRBV5-4 and TRBJ2-1; perhaps D is TRBD1 or TRBD2 (6 bases each). Between the trimmed V and J ends, which lost 3 bases and 2 bases, there was a span of 12 bases. Germline V gives CDR1 SGHNT, CDR2 YYREEE (reference sequence). The CDR3 length is 15 residues. CDR3 sequence (DNA): TGTGCCAGCAGCTCCGAGGGGGGCACCTACAATGAGCAGTTCTTC. It translates to CASSSEGGTYNEQFF. Drawing the rest from reference TRBV5-4 and TRBJ2-1, the complete variable domain is ETGVTQSPTHLIKTRGQQVTLRCSSQSGHNTVSWYQQALGQGPQFIFQYYREEENGRGNFPPRFSGLQFPNYSSELNVNALELDDSALYLCASSSEGGTYNEQFFGPGTRLTVL.